These 25 T cell receptor beta chains were sequenced from one sample in a study of T-cell reconstitution after alpha-beta-depleted transplantation in children. The TCRbeta library was prepared with unique molecular identifiers. TCRdb itself ran the PCR reads through MiXCR, one entry per CDR3 protein. The profile shows approximately 520,000 distinct CDR3 sequences, 30% to 35% of them singletons. The specimen was PBMCs from the stem cell graft donor, collected from the stem cell graft. The receptor source for this set is a human donor who donated a stem cell graft to a child with aplastic anemia.

This clonotype has just a few counts. The chain has TRBV4-3 and TRBJ2-1; TRBD1 aligns across 11 bases. V gave up 1 base and J gave up 7 bases; unmatched junction bases: 6. The CDR3 has 16 residues. Germline V lookup: CDR1 LGHNA, CDR2 YSLEER. The CDR3 protein is CASSQGGTGGWNEQFF. The DNA of the CDR3 is TGCGCCAGCAGCCAAGGGGGGACAGGGGGTTGGAATGAGCAGTTCTTC.

Only a few counts were recorded for this clonotype. Written as DNA, the CDR3 is TGTGCCAGCAGTGGCCTGAGCGGGAGGATCTACAATGAGCAGTTCTTC. This codes for CASSGLSGRIYNEQFF. The chain recombines TRBV6-1 with TRBJ2-1; 9 nucleotides match TRBD2. The CDR3 is made up of 16 amino acids. The germline CDR1 and CDR2 sequences are MNHNS and SASEGT. The J segment lost 3 bases and the V segment lost 4 bases, leaving 7 bases of the junction unmatched.

The sample holds a few counts of this clonotype. The chain has TRBV11-2 and TRBJ2-3; 9 nucleotides match TRBD1. J was trimmed by 0 bases and V by 6 bases; bases with no gene match: 19. The CDR3 has 20 residues. The V gene's germline CDR1 is SGHAT and CDR2 FQNNGV. CDR3 coding DNA: TGTGCCAGCAGGCCGGCTACGGACAGGGGTTTCATCTCTAGCACAGATACGCAGTATTTT. It is translated as CASRPATDRGFISSTDTQYF.

The rearrangement joins TRBV10-3 to TRBJ2-7; D gene ambiguous. CDR1 and CDR2 from the germline V gene are ENHRY and SYGVKD. The CDR3 is 14 amino acids. V was cut by 10 bases and J by 3 bases, with 19 bases left in between. CDR3 sequence: CATAGGRDFYEQYV. The CDR3, as DNA: TGTGCCACAGCAGGTGGCAGAGACTTCTACGAGCAGTACGTC.

This clonotype came up many times. The CDR3 DNA follows: TGTGCCAGCAGTGAAACAGGGGAATTGCCAGATACGCAGTATTTT. Amino acids: CASSETGELPDTQYF. V is TRBV6-4 and J is TRBJ2-3, with TRBD1 matching 7 bases. Germline V lookup: CDR1 MRHNA, CDR2 SNTAGT. V lost 3 bases, J lost 4 bases, and 7 bases stayed unmatched. This CDR3 has 15 amino acids.

CDR3 DNA sequence: TGTGCCAGCAGTGTACACCGGGGGAACACTGAAGCTTTCTTT. It specifies CASSVHRGNTEAFF. The genes are TRBV6-1 and TRBJ1-1; D is unclear. Germline CDR1 reads MNHNS; CDR2 reads SASEGT. The CDR3 is 14 amino acids. V shed 4 bases and J shed 1 base, with 10 bases lying between them.

The chain uses TRBV29-1 and TRBJ2-7; D unclear. The germline V and J ends were trimmed by 6 bases and 0 bases, with 12 bases remaining between them. CDR1 SQVTM and CDR2 ANQGSEA come from the germline V gene. The CDR3 covers 13 residues. CDR3 residues: CSVFKPSSYEQYF. CDR3 nucleotides: TGCAGCGTCTTCAAACCCAGCTCCTACGAGCAGTACTTC.

This clonotype was recorded a few times. The V gene is TRBV20-1, the J gene TRBJ2-1; D is unresolved. This CDR3 has 13 residues. V was trimmed by 1 base and J by 6 bases, leaving 10 bases between them. Per the germline V gene, CDR1 is DFQATT and CDR2 is SNEGSKA (reference sequence). CDR3 nucleotides: TGCAGTGCTAGAGGGGTTATGATCAATGAGCAGTTCTTC. It codes for CSARGVMINEQFF.

This clonotype has more than one count but fewer than ten. The genes are TRBV19 and TRBJ1-6; D may be TRBD1 (5 bases). There are 14 residues in the CDR3. In germline, CDR1 is LNHDA, CDR2 SQIVND (reference sequence). Trimming pared 7 bases from V and 6 bases from J, leaving 13 bases between. The CDR3: CASNDPGLNSPLHF. CDR3 nucleotide sequence: TGTGCCAGTAATGACCCGGGACTTAATTCACCCCTCCACTTT.

The chain has TRBV23-1 and TRBJ2-3, with a weak D call TRBD1 (5 bases). TRBV23-1 is annotated as an ORF whose role is uncertain. The CDR3 is 16 residues long. V shed 0 bases and J shed 0 bases, with 10 bases lying between them. CDR3: CASSQSGHPSTDTQYF. The CDR3, as DNA: TGCGCCAGCAGTCAATCGGGGCACCCAAGCACAGATACGCAGTATTTT.

This clonotype was detected a few times. The chain's CDR3 is CSATIPSGANVLTF. The DNA of the CDR3 is TGCAGTGCTACCATCCCCTCTGGGGCCAACGTCCTGACTTTC. The gene calls are TRBV20-1 and TRBJ2-6; no reliable D call. The CDR3 contains 14 residues. Trimming shortened V by 4 bases and J by 0 bases, and 7 bases separated the two germline ends. Germline-derived CDR1 and CDR2 are DFQATT and SNEGSKA (reference sequence).

The rearrangement joins TRBV4-2 to TRBJ2-3; D possibly uses TRBD1 or TRBD2 (5 bases each). The CDR3 runs to 15 residues. The germline V gene encodes CDR1 LGHNA and CDR2 YNFKEQ. Trimming shortened V by 4 bases and J by 6 bases, and 17 bases separated the two germline ends. CDR3 sequence (DNA): TGTGCCAGCAGCCCCGAAGGTAACGGGGCGGATACGCAGTATTTT. Protein: CASSPEGNGADTQYF.

The CDR3, as DNA: TGTGCCAGCAGCTTGTTATCCGTAATAAACACCGGGGAGCTGTTTTTT. It is translated as CASSLLSVINTGELFF. The chain recombines TRBV5-5 with TRBJ2-2; D call uncertain. Germline CDR1 is SGHKS and CDR2 is YYEKEE (reference sequence). V was pared by 1 base and J by 2 bases, with 12 bases between. This CDR3 has 16 amino acids.

This chain uses TRBV5-5 with TRBJ1-1; TRBD1 agrees at 7 bases. CDR1 and CDR2 from the germline V gene are SGHKS and YYEKEE (reference sequence). The V segment lost 0 bases and the J segment 7 bases; nucleotides outside the gene matches: 6. The CDR3 has 14 residues. The CDR3 bases are TGTGCCAGCAGCTTGGTGGGACAGACCTTTGAAGCTTTCTTT. Protein sequence: CASSLVGQTFEAFF. Filled out from reference TRBV5-5 and TRBJ1-1, the complete variable domain reads DAGVTQSPTHLIKTRGQQVTLRCSPISGHKSVSWYQQVLGQGPQFIFQYYEKEERGRGNFPDRFSARQFPNYSSELNVNALLLGDSALYLCASSLVGQTFEAFFGQGTRLTVV.

This clonotype was observed a handful of times. This chain uses TRBV20-1 with TRBJ1-5, with 9 bases that match TRBD1. With 3 bases clipped from V and 0 bases from J, the junction kept 6 bases outside the gene matches. Germline V gives CDR1 DFQATT, CDR2 SNEGSKA (reference sequence). The CDR3 covers 16 residues. CDR3 nucleotide sequence: TGCAGTGCTAGGACAGGGGGTGGCTATAGCAATCAGCCCCAGCATTTT. Amino acid sequence: CSARTGGGYSNQPQHF.

The chain employs TRBV4-2 and TRBJ1-1; D unclear. Germline V gives CDR1 LGHNA, CDR2 YNFKEQ. The CDR3 is 18 residues long. V lost 0 bases and J 3 bases, leaving 20 bases between the germline ends. CDR3 DNA sequence: TGTGCCAGCAGCCAAGATGCTTGGACCGGGAGGAGGGACACTGAAGCTTTCTTT. Protein sequence: CASSQDAWTGRRDTEAFF.

This clonotype was found a few times. The gene calls are TRBV7-8 and TRBJ2-6; D is tentatively TRBD1 or TRBD2 (6 bases each). The V and J ends lost 5 bases and 2 bases respectively, with 10 bases between them. CDR1 SGHVS and CDR2 FQNEAQ come from the germline V gene. CDR3 size: 15 residues. Here the CDR3 reads CASSGGTTGANVLTF. CDR3 bases: TGTGCCAGCAGCGGCGGGACAACTGGGGCCAACGTCCTGACTTTC.

V and J are TRBV29-1 and TRBJ2-4; 9 bases are a match to TRBD2. Germline V gene sequence: CDR1 SQVTM, CDR2 ANQGSEA. V gave up 4 bases and J gave up 9 bases; unmatched junction bases: 7. The CDR3 runs to 13 residues. The CDR3 spells CSVALAGAGIQYF. The CDR3 DNA follows: TGCAGCGTTGCTTTAGCGGGAGCAGGCATTCAGTACTTC.

This clonotype has a handful of counts. The chain carries TRBV29-1 and TRBJ1-6; 8 positions agree with TRBD1. The germline V gene has CDR1 SQVTM and CDR2 ANQGSEA. CDR3 length equals 13 residues. The V segment lost 7 bases and the J segment 9 bases; nucleotides outside the gene matches: 8. The CDR3 coding sequence is TGCAGCGCCTGGACAGGGAGCGGTTCACCCCTCCACTTT. It codes for CSAWTGSGSPLHF.

Only a few counts were recorded for this clonotype. This chain links TRBV7-9 with TRBJ2-5, with 11 bases fitting TRBD2. Germline values: CDR1 SEHNR, CDR2 FQNEAQ (reference sequence). V lost 4 bases, J lost 1 base, and 8 bases stayed unmatched. The CDR3 consists of 17 residues. The CDR3 is CASSSPGTSGLQETQYF. The CDR3 region has the DNA TGTGCCAGCAGCTCTCCAGGGACTAGCGGACTCCAAGAGACCCAGTACTTC.

The rearrangement uses TRBV18 and TRBJ1-4, with TRBD1 as a possible D gene (6 bases). The CDR3 is 15 residues long. The germline V and J ends were trimmed by 5 bases and 6 bases, with 16 bases remaining between them. Germline V CDR1 and CDR2: KGHSH, LQKENI. The CDR3 sequence: CASSSGLSGDEKLFF. The CDR3 DNA reads as TGTGCCAGCTCATCCGGACTCTCAGGGGATGAAAAACTGTTTTTT.

The chain recombines TRBV28 with TRBJ2-5; no reliable D call. The CDR3 has 15 amino acids. The V gene's germline CDR1 is MDHEN and CDR2 SYDVKM. V lost 1 base and J lost 4, with 13 bases in between. As DNA, the CDR3 is TGTGCCAGCAGTTTATTCTTATCCCGTTCAGAGACCCAGTACTTC. It translates to CASSLFLSRSETQYF.

This clonotype has more than one count but fewer than ten. J is TRBJ1-3 and V is TRBV4-2; perhaps TRBD1 as D (5 bases). V was trimmed by 0 bases and J by 4 bases, leaving 16 bases between them. Germline assignment: CDR1 LGHNA and CDR2 YNFKEQ. This CDR3 is built from 17 residues. CDR3: CASSQEGRRDPGNTIYF. CDR3 in DNA: TGTGCCAGCAGCCAAGAGGGACGAAGGGACCCCGGAAACACCATATATTTT.

This clonotype turned up a few times. The rearrangement joins TRBV29-1 to TRBJ1-1, with 7 nucleotides matching TRBD1. Germline V CDR1 and CDR2: SQVTM, ANQGSEA. J gave up 5 bases and V 3 bases, and 12 bases lay outside the gene matches. This CDR3 has 15 residues. Written as DNA, the CDR3 is TGCAGCGTTGAGGTCCTTGGACAGGTAAAAACTGAAGCTTTCTTT. Translated: CSVEVLGQVKTEAFF.

This chain connects TRBV7-2 to TRBJ1-1; TRBD1 might be the D (5 bases). Between the trimmed V and J ends, which lost 1 base and 0 bases, there was a span of 9 bases. Germline V gene sequence: CDR1 SGHTA, CDR2 FQGNSA. The CDR3 contains 15 residues. CDR3 in amino acids: CASSLVTVLNTEAFF. The DNA of the CDR3 is TGTGCCAGCAGCTTAGTGACAGTTTTGAACACTGAAGCTTTCTTT.